The source of this T cell receptor beta chain is a study of human T cells and chemical hapten exposure. This clonotype was detected only a few times. Time point indicated: pre-sensitization, week 0. Treatment specified: therapeutic diphenylcyclopropenone sensitization with weekly scalp DPC. Germline loops: CDR1 DFQATT, CDR2 SNEGSKA (reference sequence). This CDR3 comprises 17 residues. Trimming cost V 1 base and J 3 bases, with 21 bases left between them. TCRdb reprocessed the RACE reads with MiXCR, giving one entry per CDR3 protein. The data hold approximately 370,000 distinct CDR3 sequences, with over 5% observed a single time.

The sample here was whole blood, taken in connection with sensitization to the hapten diphenylcyclopropenone (DPC). The V and J genes are TRBV20-1 and TRBJ1-2, with a possible D match to TRBD1 (5 bases). The sequence was obtained from a woman aged 18 to 35 with alopecia areata. Some clones in this sample may be carry-over from other donors' samples. The CDR3 reads CSARARLVPAGDYGYTF. CDR3 coding DNA: TGCAGTGCTAGAGCCCGCCTCGTCCCGGCGGGGGACTATGGCTACACCTTC.